This TCR beta chain originates from a study of shared clonotypes between healthy human individuals. The protocol was immunoSEQ multiplex PCR, while the TCRdb copy is restricted to in-frame clones and leaves out a portion. The sample includes fewer than 1 million clones, about 96% of them seen just once. This clone has just one count. Germline CDR1 is SNHLY and CDR2 is FYNNEI. V dropped 10 bases and J dropped 8; count of bases not matched to a gene: 13. CDR3 size: 14 residues. Terminally differentiated effector memory CD45RA+ cells were left out of the naive CD8 fraction, which was CD45RO-negative and positively selected for CCR7.

The TCR sequence derives from a man aged 25-45 years in good health. What was sequenced was naive CD8+ T cells sorted from blood. This rearrangement joins TRBV2 to TRBJ1-4; 7 nucleotides agree with TRBD1. The CDR3, as DNA: TGTGCCACGATCGACCCGACAGGGTGGGAAAAACTGTTTTTT. Protein product: CATIDPTGWEKLFF.